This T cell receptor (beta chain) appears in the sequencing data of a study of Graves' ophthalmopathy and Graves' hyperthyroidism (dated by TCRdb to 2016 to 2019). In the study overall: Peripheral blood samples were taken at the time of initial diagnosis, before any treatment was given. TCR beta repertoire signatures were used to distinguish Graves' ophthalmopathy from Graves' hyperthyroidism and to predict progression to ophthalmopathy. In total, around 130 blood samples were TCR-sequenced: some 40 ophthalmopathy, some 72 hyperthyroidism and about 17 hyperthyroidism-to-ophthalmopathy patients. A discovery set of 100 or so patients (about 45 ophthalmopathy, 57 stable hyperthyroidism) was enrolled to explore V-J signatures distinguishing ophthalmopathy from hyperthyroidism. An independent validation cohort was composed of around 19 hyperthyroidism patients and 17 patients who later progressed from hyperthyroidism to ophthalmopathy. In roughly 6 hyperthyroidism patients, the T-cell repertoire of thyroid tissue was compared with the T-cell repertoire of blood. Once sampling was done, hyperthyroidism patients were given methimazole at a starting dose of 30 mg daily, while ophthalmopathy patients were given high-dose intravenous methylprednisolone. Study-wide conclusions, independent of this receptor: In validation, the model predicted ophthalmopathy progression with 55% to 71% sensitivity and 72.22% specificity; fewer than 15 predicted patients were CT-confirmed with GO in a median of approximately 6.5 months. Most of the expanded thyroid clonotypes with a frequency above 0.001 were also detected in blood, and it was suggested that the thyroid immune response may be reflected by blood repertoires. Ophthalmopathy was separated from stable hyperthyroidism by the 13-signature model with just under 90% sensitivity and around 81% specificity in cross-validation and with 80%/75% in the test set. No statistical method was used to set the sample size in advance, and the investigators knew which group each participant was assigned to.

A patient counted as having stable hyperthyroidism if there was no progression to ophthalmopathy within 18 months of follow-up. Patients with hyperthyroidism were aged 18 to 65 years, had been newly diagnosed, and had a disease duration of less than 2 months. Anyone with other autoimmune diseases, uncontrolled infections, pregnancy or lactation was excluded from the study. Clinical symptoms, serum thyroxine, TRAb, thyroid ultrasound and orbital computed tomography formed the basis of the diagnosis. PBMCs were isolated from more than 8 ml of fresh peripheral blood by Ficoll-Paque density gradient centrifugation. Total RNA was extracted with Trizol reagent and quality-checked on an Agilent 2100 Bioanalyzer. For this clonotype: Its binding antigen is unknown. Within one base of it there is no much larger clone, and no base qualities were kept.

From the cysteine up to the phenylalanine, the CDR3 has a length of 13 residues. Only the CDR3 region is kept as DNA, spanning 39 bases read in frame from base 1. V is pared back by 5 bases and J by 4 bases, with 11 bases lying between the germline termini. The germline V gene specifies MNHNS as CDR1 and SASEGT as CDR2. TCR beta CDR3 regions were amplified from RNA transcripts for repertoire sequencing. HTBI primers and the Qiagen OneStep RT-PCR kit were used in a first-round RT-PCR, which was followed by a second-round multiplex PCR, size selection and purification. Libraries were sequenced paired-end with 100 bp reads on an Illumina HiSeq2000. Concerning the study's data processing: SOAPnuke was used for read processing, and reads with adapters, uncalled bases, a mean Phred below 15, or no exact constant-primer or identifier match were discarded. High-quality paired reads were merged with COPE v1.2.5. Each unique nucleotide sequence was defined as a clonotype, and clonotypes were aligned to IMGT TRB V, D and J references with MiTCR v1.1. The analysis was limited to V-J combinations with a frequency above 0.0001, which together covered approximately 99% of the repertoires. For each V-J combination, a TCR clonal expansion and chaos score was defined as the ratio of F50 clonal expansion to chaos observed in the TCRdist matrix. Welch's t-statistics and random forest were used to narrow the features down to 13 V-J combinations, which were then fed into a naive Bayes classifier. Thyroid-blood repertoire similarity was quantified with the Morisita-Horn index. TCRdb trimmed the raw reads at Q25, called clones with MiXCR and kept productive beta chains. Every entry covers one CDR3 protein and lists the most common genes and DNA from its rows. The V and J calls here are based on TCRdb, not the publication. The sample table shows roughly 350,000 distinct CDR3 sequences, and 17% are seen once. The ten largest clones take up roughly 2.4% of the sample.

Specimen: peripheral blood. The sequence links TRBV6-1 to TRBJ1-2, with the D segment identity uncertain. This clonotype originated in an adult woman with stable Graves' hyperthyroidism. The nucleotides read TGTGCCAGCAGTATGGACGGGATCTATGGCTACACCTTC. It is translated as CASSMDGIYGYTF.